This TCR beta chain was sequenced during a study of T cell changes during pregnancy in multiple sclerosis. Germline V gene data show CDR1 as SGDLS and CDR2 as YYNGEE. V was cut by 0 bases and J by 4 bases, with 8 bases left in between. The CDR3 consists of 13 residues. The data were produced by immunoSEQ multiplex PCR, yet TCRdb's version contains in-frame clones alone and is incomplete. The table lists approximately 130,000 clones, about 95% of them singletons. This receptor was taken from a female donor with multiple sclerosis, enrolled in a pregnancy study. The material was peripheral blood, obtained after pregnancy. J is TRBJ2-7 and V is TRBV9, with D tentatively TRBD2 (5 bases). The CDR3 nucleotides read TGTGCCAGCAGCGTAGCTGAGGGTTACGAGCAGTACTTC. Its translation: CASSVAEGYEQYF.